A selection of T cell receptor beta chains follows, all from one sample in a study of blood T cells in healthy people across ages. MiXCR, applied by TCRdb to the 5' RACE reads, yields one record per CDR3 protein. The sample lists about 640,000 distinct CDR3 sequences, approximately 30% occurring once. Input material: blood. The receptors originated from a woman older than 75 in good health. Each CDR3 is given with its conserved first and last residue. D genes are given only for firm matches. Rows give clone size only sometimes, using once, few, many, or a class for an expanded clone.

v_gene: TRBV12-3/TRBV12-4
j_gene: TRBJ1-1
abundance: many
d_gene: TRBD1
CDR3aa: CASSWPPQGYEAFF
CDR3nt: TGTGCCAGCAGTTGGCCACCACAGGGGTATGAAGCTTTCTTT

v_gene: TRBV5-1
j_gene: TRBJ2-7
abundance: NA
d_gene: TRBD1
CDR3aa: CAGSLGTGGYERYF
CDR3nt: TGCGCCGGCAGCTTGGGGACAGGGGGCTACGAGCGGTACTTC

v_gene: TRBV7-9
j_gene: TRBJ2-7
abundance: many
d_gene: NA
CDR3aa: CASSLAWIGGRDEQYF
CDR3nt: TGTGCCAGCAGCTTAGCGTGGATCGGTGGGCGCGACGAGCAGTACTTC

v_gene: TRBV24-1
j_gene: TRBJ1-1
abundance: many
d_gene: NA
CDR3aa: CATSARDTEAFF
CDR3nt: TGTGCCACCAGTGCAAGGGACACTGAAGCTTTCTTT

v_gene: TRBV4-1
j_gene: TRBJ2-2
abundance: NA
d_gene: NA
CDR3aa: CASSQDGMGGGTGELFF
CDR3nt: TGCGCCAGCAGCCAAGATGGAATGGGGGGCGGAACCGGGGAGCTGTTTTTT

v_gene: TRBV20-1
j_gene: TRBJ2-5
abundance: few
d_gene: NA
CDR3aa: CSASSSEETQYF
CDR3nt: TGCAGTGCTAGTAGTTCCGAAGAGACCCAGTACTTC

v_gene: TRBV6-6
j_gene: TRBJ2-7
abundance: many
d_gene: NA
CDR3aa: CASNGVSYEQYF
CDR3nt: TGTGCCAGCAACGGTGTATCCTACGAGCAGTACTTC

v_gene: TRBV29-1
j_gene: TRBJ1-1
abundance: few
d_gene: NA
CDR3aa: CSATRYNTEAFF
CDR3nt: TGCAGCGCCACTCGTTATAACACTGAAGCTTTCTTT

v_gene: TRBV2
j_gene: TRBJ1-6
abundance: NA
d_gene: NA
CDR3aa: CAGAGDDNSPLHF
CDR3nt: TGTGCCGGAGCCGGAGACGATAATTCACCCCTCCACTTT

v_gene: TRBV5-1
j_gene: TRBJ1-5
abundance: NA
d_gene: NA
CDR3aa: CASGLAGHNNQPQHF
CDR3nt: TGCGCCAGCGGCTTGGCGGGGCACAACAATCAGCCCCAGCATTTT

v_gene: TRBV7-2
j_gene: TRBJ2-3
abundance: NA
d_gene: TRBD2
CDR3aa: CASSPGIAGRDTQYF
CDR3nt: TGTGCCAGCAGCCCCGGAATAGCGGGTCGAGATACGCAGTATTTT

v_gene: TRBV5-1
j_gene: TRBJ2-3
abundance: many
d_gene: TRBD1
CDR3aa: CASSPGQGAVDTQYF
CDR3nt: TGCGCCAGCAGCCCCGGACAGGGGGCCGTAGATACGCAGTATTTT

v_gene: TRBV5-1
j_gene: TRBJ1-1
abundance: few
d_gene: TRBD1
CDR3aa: CASSWGQGGAEAFF
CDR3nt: TGCGCCAGCAGCTGGGGACAGGGAGGGGCTGAAGCTTTCTTT

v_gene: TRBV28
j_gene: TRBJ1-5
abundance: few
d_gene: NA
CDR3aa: CASSLVGRPQHF
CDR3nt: TGTGCCAGCAGTTTAGTGGGACGGCCCCAGCATTTT

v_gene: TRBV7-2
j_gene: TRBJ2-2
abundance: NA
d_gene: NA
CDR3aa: CASSLFGGLTNTGELFF
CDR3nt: TGTGCCAGCAGCTTATTTGGGGGCCTAACCAACACCGGGGAGCTGTTTTTT

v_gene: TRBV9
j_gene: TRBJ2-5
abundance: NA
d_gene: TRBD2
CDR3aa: CASSVAGGLRETQYF
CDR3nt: TGTGCCAGCAGCGTAGCGGGGGGGCTTCGAGAGACCCAGTACTTC

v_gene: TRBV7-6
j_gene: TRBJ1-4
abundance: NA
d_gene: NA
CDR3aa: CASSLGGARPNEKLFF
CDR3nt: TGTGCCAGCAGCTTAGGGGGGGCGCGCCCTAATGAAAAACTGTTTTTT

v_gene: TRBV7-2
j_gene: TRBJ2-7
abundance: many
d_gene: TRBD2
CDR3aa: CASSPPTSGGQQYF
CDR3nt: TGTGCCAGCAGCCCCCCTACTAGCGGGGGACAGCAGTACTTC

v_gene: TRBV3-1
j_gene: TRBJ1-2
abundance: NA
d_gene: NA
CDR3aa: CASSRWDTLEGYTF
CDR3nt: TGTGCCAGCAGCCGCTGGGACACGCTTGAAGGCTACACCTTC

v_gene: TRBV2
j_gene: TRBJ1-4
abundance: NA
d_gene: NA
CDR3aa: CASSIDSRSGEKLFF
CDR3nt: TGTGCCAGCAGTATTGACAGCAGGTCTGGGGAAAAACTGTTTTTT

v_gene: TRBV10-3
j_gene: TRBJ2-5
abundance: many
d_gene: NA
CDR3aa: CAISGRQGEGQETQYF
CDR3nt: TGTGCCATCAGTGGCCGGCAGGGTGAGGGGCAAGAGACCCAGTACTTC

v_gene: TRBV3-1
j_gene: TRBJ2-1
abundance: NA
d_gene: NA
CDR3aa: CASSHLGRAEDEQFF
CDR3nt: TGTGCCAGCAGCCATTTGGGACGGGCGGAGGATGAGCAGTTCTTC

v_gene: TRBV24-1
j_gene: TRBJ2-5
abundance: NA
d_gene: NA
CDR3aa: CATSREFGETQYF
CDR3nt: TGTGCCACCAGTCGGGAGTTTGGGGAGACCCAGTACTTC

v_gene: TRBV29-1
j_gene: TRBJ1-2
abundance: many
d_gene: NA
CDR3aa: CSVSGTPDSNYGYTF
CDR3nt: TGCAGCGTGTCCGGGACCCCAGATTCTAACTATGGCTACACCTTC

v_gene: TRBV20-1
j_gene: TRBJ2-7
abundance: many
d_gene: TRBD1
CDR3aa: CSATGQGLYEQYF
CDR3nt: TGCAGTGCTACCGGACAGGGGTTATACGAGCAGTACTTC

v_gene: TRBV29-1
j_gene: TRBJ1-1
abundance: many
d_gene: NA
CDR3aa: CSVPDHGGTNTEAFF
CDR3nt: TGCAGCGTCCCCGACCATGGTGGGACGAACACTGAAGCTTTCTTT

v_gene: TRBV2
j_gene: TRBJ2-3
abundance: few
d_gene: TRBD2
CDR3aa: CASSEEGRATQYF
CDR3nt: TGTGCCAGCAGTGAAGAGGGGAGGGCTACGCAGTATTTT

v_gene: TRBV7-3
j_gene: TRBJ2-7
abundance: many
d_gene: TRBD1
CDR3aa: CASSPQQGYEQYF
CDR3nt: TGTGCCAGCAGCCCCCAACAGGGGTACGAGCAGTACTTC

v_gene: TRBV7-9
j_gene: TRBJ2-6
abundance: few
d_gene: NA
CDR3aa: CASSLGGRDIGPGANVLTF
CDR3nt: TGTGCCAGCAGCTTAGGGGGTAGAGACATTGGACCTGGGGCCAACGTCCTGACTTTC

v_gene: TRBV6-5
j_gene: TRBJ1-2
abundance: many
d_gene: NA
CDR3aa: CASTHGRGEGGYTF
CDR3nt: TGTGCCAGCACCCACGGGAGAGGGGAGGGTGGCTACACCTTC

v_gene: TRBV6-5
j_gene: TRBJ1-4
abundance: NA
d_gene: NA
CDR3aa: CANRIQTTNEKLFF
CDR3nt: TGTGCCAACAGGATTCAGACAACTAATGAAAAACTGTTTTTT

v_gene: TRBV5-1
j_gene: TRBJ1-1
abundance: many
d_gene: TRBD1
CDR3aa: CASSPTQTGMNTEAFF
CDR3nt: TGCGCCAGCAGCCCCACCCAGACAGGGATGAACACTGAAGCTTTCTTT

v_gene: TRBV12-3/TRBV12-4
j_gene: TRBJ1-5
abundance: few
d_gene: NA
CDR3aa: CASSPGGPLGPSNQPQHF
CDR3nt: TGTGCCAGCAGTCCGGGGGGACCGCTTGGTCCAAGCAATCAGCCCCAGCATTTT

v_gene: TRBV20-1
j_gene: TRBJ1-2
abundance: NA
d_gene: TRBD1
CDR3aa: CSAHRTGGGYTF
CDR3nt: TGCAGTGCTCATCGGACAGGTGGTGGCTACACCTTC

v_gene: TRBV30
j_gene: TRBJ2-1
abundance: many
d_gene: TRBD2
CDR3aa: CAWSVRTSGATEQFF
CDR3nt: TGTGCCTGGAGTGTAAGGACTAGCGGAGCGACGGAGCAGTTCTTC

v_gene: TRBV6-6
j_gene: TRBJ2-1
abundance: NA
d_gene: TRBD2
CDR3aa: CASSYSPGTSAYNEQFF
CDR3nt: TGTGCCAGCAGTTACTCCCCAGGGACTAGCGCGTACAATGAGCAGTTCTTC

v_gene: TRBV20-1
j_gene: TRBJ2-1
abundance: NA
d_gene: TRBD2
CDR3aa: CSAISGGGAGNKQFF
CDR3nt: TGCAGTGCTATTAGCGGGGGGGGGGCTGGTAATAAGCAGTTCTTC

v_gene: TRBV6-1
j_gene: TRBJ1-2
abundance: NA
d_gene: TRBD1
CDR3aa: CASGTGSRWDGHTF
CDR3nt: TGTGCCAGCGGGACAGGGTCAAGGTGGGATGGCCACACCTTC

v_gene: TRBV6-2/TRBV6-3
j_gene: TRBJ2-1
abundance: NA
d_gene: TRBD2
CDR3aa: CASSYSQTSGADNEQFF
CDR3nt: TGTGCCAGCAGTTACTCTCAGACTAGCGGGGCTGACAATGAGCAGTTCTTC

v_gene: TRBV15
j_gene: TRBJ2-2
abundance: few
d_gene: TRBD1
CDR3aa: CATSPGDRNTGELFF
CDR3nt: TGTGCCACCAGCCCTGGGGACAGGAACACCGGGGAGCTGTTTTTT

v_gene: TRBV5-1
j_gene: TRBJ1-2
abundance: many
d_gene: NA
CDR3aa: CASSLDRDILSREGYTF
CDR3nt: TGCGCCAGCAGCTTGGACCGGGACATCCTAAGCCGGGAAGGCTACACCTTC

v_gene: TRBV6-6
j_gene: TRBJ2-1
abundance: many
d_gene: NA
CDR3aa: CASSYPAGGGNEQFF
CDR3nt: TGTGCCAGCAGTTACCCGGCTGGAGGGGGCAATGAGCAGTTCTTC

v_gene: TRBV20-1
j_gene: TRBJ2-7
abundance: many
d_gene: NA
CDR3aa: CSAPDRYNEQYF
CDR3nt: TGCAGTGCTCCGGACAGATACAATGAGCAGTACTTC

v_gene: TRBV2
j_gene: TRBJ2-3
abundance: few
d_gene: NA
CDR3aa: CASSERGAAQYF
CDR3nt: TGTGCCAGCAGTGAGAGGGGGGCCGCGCAGTATTTT

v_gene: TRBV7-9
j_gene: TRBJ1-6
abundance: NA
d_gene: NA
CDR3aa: CASRGGKEISPLHF
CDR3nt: TGTGCCAGCAGGGGGGGCAAAGAAATTTCACCCCTCCACTTT

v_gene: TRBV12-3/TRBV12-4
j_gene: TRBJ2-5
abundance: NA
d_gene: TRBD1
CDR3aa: CASTQTGSRETQYF
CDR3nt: TGTGCCAGCACCCAGACAGGGAGTAGGGAGACCCAGTACTTC

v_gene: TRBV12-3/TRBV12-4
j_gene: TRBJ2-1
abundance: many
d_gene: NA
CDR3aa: CASSPTGVEQFF
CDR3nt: TGTGCCAGCAGCCCTACGGGCGTCGAGCAGTTCTTC

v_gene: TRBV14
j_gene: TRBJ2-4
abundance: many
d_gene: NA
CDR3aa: CASSTRTIANIQYF
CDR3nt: TGTGCCAGCAGCACCCGGACTATTGCAAACATTCAGTACTTC

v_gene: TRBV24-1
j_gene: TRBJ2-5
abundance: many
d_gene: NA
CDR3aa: CATSVGETQYF
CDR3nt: TGTGCCACCAGTGTGGGGGAGACCCAGTACTTC

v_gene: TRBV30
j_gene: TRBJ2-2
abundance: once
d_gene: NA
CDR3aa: CAWSRRQDSGELFF
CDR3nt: TGTGCCTGGAGTCGCAGACAGGACTCCGGGGAGCTGTTTTTT

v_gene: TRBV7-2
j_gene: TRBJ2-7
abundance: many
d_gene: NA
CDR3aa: CASSSLMVHEQYF
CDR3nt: TGTGCCAGCAGCTCCCTAATGGTCCACGAGCAGTACTTC

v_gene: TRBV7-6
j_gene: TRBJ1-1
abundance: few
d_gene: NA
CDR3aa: CASSPDLSSTEAFF
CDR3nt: TGTGCCAGCAGCCCGGACCTATCGTCCACTGAAGCTTTCTTT

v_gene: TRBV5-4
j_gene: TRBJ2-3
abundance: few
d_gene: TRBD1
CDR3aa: CASRVHWQGADTQYF
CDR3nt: TGTGCCAGCAGGGTACACTGGCAGGGGGCAGATACGCAGTATTTT